Each of the 18 T cell receptor beta chains below was sequenced from the same sample in a study of blood T cell repertoires in COVID-19. Clones were sequenced by immunoSEQ multiplex PCR, and TCRdb holds only the in-frame ones, with some missing. Of roughly 300,000 clones listed, 86% were seen once; the top ten hold about 4%. Sequences were obtained from PBMCs or T cells enriched from blood (not recorded which). The receptors originated from a middle-aged woman with acute COVID-19.

V and J are TRBV20-1 and TRBJ2-2; D uncertain. V lost 3 bases, J lost 6 bases, and 14 bases lay in between. The germline V gene has CDR1 DFQATT and CDR2 SNEGSKA (reference sequence). The CDR3 runs 14 residues. CDR3 protein: CSASHRSGPGELFF. The CDR3 nucleotides are TGCAGTGCTAGTCATCGATCCGGTCCCGGGGAGCTGTTTTTT.

This clone was seen a single time. The chain joins TRBV12-3 or TRBV12-4 to TRBJ1-2; TRBD1 matches at 8 bases. This CDR3 has 13 residues. Unmatched junction bases numbered 11, after V lost 6 bases and J lost 11 bases. CDR3: CASSPDRGVGYTF. Written as DNA, the CDR3 is TGTGCCAGCAGCCCCGACAGGGGCGTGGGATACACCTTC.

The chain employs TRBV7-6 and TRBJ2-6; possible D gene TRBD2, 6 bases. V gave up 5 bases and J gave up 0 bases, with 11 bases separating them. The length of the CDR3 is 16 residues. The germline gives CDR1 SGHVS, CDR2 FNYEAQ. CDR3 nucleotides: TGTGCCAGCAGCCCCGTGGGGGGCTCTGGGGCCAACGTCCTGACTTTC. This translates into CASSPVGGSGANVLTF.

The chain has TRBV7-3 and TRBJ1-2; TRBD1 agrees at 7 bases. Germline loops: CDR1 SGHTA, CDR2 FQGTGA. The CDR3 length is 15 residues. Trimming removed 2 bases from V and 8 bases from J; junction bases left unmatched: 11. CDR3 in amino acids: CASSLDRDSGSGYTF. The CDR3 coding sequence is TGTGCCAGCAGCTTAGACAGGGATTCGGGCAGCGGCTACACCTTC.

The chain combines TRBV5-4 with TRBJ2-5; D is unclear. V lost 2 bases, J lost 0 bases, and 5 bases lay in between. This CDR3 is built from 13 residues. Germline CDR1 and CDR2: SGHNT and YYREEE (reference sequence). The CDR3 coding sequence is TGTGCCAGCAGCTTTGAGTACCAAGAGACCCAGTACTTC. Translation: CASSFEYQETQYF.

The V and J genes are TRBV28 and TRBJ1-1, with D possibly TRBD1 on 6 matching bases. Germline loops: CDR1 MDHEN, CDR2 SYDVKM. V was pared by 2 bases and J by 5 bases, with 12 bases between. The CDR3 covers 14 residues. The CDR3 protein is CASSLRTVSTEAFF. The CDR3 bases are TGTGCCAGCAGTTTAAGGACAGTCTCTACTGAAGCTTTCTTT. The full variable domain, completed using reference TRBV28 and TRBJ1-1, is DVKVTQSSRYLVKRTGEKVFLECVQDMDHENMFWYRQDPGLGLRLIYFSYDVKMKEKGDIPEGYSVSREKKERFSLILESASTNQTSMYLCASSLRTVSTEAFFGQGTRLTVV.

The sample holds one count of this clone. The chain has TRBV9 and TRBJ1-2; D not resolved. The CDR3 loop spans 12 amino acids. Trimming took 4 bases from V and 5 from J, leaving 9 bases between them. Germline lookup yields CDR1 SGDLS and CDR2 YYNGEE. CDR3 nucleotides: TGTGCCAGCAGCCCCGTTACTTATGGCTACACCTTC. It codes for CASSPVTYGYTF.

V and J are TRBV7-9 and TRBJ1-2, with 9 positions matching TRBD1. CDR3 length: 14 amino acids. Germline CDR1 is SEHNR and CDR2 is FQNEAQ (reference sequence). The V segment lost 5 bases and the J segment 2 bases; nucleotides outside the gene matches: 3. CDR3 DNA sequence: TGTGCCAGCAGCGTAGGACAGGGGAACTATGGCTACACCTTC. Protein: CASSVGQGNYGYTF.

The chain links TRBV7-3 to TRBJ2-5, with D tentatively TRBD2 (6 bases). Germline CDR1 SGHTA, CDR2 FQGTGA. This CDR3 has 16 residues. V was shortened by 2 bases and J by 5 bases, with 18 bases between the two germline ends. The CDR3 sequence: CASSLVPGGGAETQYF. The CDR3 nucleotides read TGTGCCAGCAGCTTAGTTCCGGGCGGAGGGGCGGAGACCCAGTACTTC.

The chain has TRBV27 and TRBJ1-3; D unclear. This CDR3 has 16 amino acids. Germline lookup yields CDR1 MNHEY and CDR2 SMNVEV (reference sequence). V shed 0 bases and J shed 0 bases, with 9 bases lying between them. DNA for the CDR3: TGTGCCAGCAGTTTATCGCCGTCCAGCTCTGGAAACACCATATATTTT. Protein: CASSLSPSSSGNTIYF.

The chain recombines TRBV7-6 with TRBJ1-2; 7 bases fit TRBD1. This CDR3 has 15 amino acids. CDR1 is SGHVS and CDR2 is FNYEAQ in the germline V gene. The V and J ends lost 3 bases and 4 bases, in that order; junction bases with no gene match: 8. The CDR3 DNA reads as TGTGCCAGCAGCTTGGCAGGGGGATCGGTCTATGGCTACACCTTC. Translation: CASSLAGGSVYGYTF.

V is TRBV7-2 and J is TRBJ1-2; D may be TRBD1 (5 bases). This CDR3 contains 15 residues. Germline V CDR1 and CDR2: SGHTA, FQGNSA. Trimming left V 4 bases short and J 3 bases short, with 15 bases between. The CDR3 coding sequence is TGTGCCAGCAGCTCCGGGGGAGGAATTTACTATGGCTACACCTTC. This encodes CASSSGGGIYYGYTF.

The CDR3 is CASSPGTARETQYF. The DNA of the CDR3 is TGTGCCAGCTCACCCGGCACTGCGAGGGAGACCCAGTACTTC. This chain connects TRBV18 to TRBJ2-5; D unclear. V dropped 3 bases and J dropped 5 bases, with 13 bases sitting between them. The CDR3 runs to 14 residues. Germline CDR1 and CDR2: KGHSH and LQKENI. The full variable domain, with the rest looked up from reference TRBV18 and TRBJ2-5, is NAGVMQNPRHLVRRRGQEARLRCSPMKGHSHVYWYRQLPEEGLKFMVYLQKENIIDESGMPKERFSAEFPKEGPSILRIQQVVRGDSAAYFCASSPGTARETQYFGPGTRLLVL.

This chain joins TRBV3-1 (or the pseudogene TRBV3-2) and TRBJ2-3; D gene unclear. The CDR3 spans 12 residues. Germline V lookup: CDR1 LGHDT, CDR2 YNNKEL (reference sequence). Trimming took 1 base from V and 4 from J, leaving 3 bases between them. CDR3 protein: CASSQGPDTQYF. Here the CDR3 DNA reads TGTGCCAGCAGCCAAGGGCCAGATACGCAGTATTTT.

The chain joins TRBV21-1 to TRBJ2-4; the tabulated D call, TRBD2, remains unverified against the DNA. TRBV21-1 is recorded as a pseudogene. The CDR3 spans 17 residues. The CDR3 DNA sequence: TGTGCCCTCCGGGGTGGACCCCTGTCCCATATCAAAAACATTCAGTACTTC. Protein product: CALRGGPLSHIKNIQYF.

This CDR3 reads CASSLVMQETQYF. The CDR3 DNA reads as TGTGCCAGCAGTTTAGTTATGCAAGAGACCCAGTACTTC. This sequence joins TRBV12-3 or TRBV12-4 and TRBJ2-5; D is unresolved. The CDR3 runs to 13 residues. Trimming stripped 1 base from V and 2 bases from J, with 5 bases between.

J is TRBJ1-2 and V is TRBV25-1; TRBD1 matches at 7 bases. V was pared by 1 base and J by 4 bases, with 0 bases of the junction left unmatched. In germline, CDR1 is MGHDK, CDR2 SYGVNS. The length of the CDR3 is 13 residues. The CDR3 is CASSESGGYGYTF. For the CDR3, the DNA is TGTGCCAGCAGTGAATCAGGGGGCTATGGCTACACCTTC.

DNA of the CDR3: TGTGCCAGCAGCGCAACGACGGGGAACACTGAAGCTTTCTTT. This sequence encodes CASSATTGNTEAFF. The rearrangement links TRBV7-3 to TRBJ1-1; D is uncertain. Germline CDR1 SGHTA, CDR2 FQGTGA. The V and J ends lost 5 bases and 1 base respectively, with 11 bases between them. This CDR3 spans 14 amino acids. Full variable domain (rest looked up from reference TRBV7-3 and TRBJ1-1): GAGVSQTPSNKVTEKGKYVELRCDPISGHTALYWYRQSLGQGPEFLIYFQGTGAADDSGLPNDRFFAVRPEGSVSTLKIQRTERGDSAVYLCASSATTGNTEAFFGQGTRLTVV.